Given below is one T cell receptor (beta chain) in context. Trimming removed 5 bases at V and 11 bases at J, with 10 bases between. Germline V CDR1 and CDR2: SEHNR, FQNEAQ (reference sequence). The CDR3 covers 12 residues. This sample stems from a study of blood T cell repertoires in COVID-19. On the study more broadly: Samples representing acute and convalescent COVID-19 were sourced from the United States, Italy and Spain. In each case, the material was cDNA or gDNA derived from T cells, B-cell-depleted T cells, or PBMCs.

In the study's own analysis: Researchers report that nucleated cell counts were estimated from reference gene primer amplification. TCRdb's copy holds only in-frame clones and misses some; the assay was immunoSEQ multiplex PCR. V and J calls and clone size are given by that table; D and trimming were obtained from the DNA. The sample includes around 170,000 clones, approximately 89% seen only once; the top ten take about 4.1%. The chain uses TRBV7-9 and TRBJ1-6; D remains ambiguous. This receptor was taken from a young woman with acute or convalescent COVID-19. Source material: peripheral blood. The DNA for the CDR3 is TGTGCCAGCAGCAGAGGTTTTGCACCCCTCCACTTT. Translated: CASSRGFAPLHF.